This T cell receptor (beta chain) was sequenced for a study of T cell repertoires in cytomegalovirus infection. V trimming: 4 bases; J trimming: 3 bases; junction bases outside the gene matches: 4. Germline V CDR1 and CDR2: SGHAT, FQNNGV. This CDR3 contains 14 residues. This clonotype was counted between two and nine times. The antigen remains undetermined. TCRdb reanalysed the reads using MiXCR and keeps one entry per CDR3 protein. The sample holds about 700,000 distinct CDR3 sequences, approximately 33% seen once. This sequence originates from a human donor in good health (CMV status not recorded). Some clones in this sample may be carry-over from other donors' samples. This sample comprised cultured PBMCs, obtained from culture after CMV antigen stimulation. The chain uses TRBV11-2 and TRBJ2-7; TRBD2 matches at 9 bases. CDR3 residues: CASSSTSGYYEQYF. Here the CDR3 DNA reads TGTGCCAGCAGCTCGACTAGCGGTTACTACGAGCAGTACTTC.